This T cell receptor (beta chain) was observed in a study of human T cells and chemical hapten exposure. As to time point: patch test 1, 2 weeks after DPC sensitization. Treatment denoted: therapeutic diphenylcyclopropenone sensitization with weekly scalp DPC. The template was total RNA from unfractionated whole blood. CDR1 and CDR2 from the germline V gene are SGDLS and YYNGEE. V was shortened by 0 bases and J by 1 base, with 9 bases between the two germline ends. There are 15 residues in the CDR3. It was the library that attached unique molecular identifiers to individual cDNA molecules. TCRdb reanalysed the RACE reads using MiXCR and keeps one entry per CDR3 protein. The top ten clones hold around 2.3% of a sample with about 360,000 distinct CDR3 sequences, 4.8% of them seen once. General observations from the study: Versus controls, expanded TCRs had significantly more large CDR3 similarity clusters.

This clonotype was counted a few times. Antigen specificity is unknown. The sequence was obtained from a woman in her forties or fifties with alopecia areata. Some clones in this sample may be carry-over from other donors' samples. The chain employs TRBV9 and TRBJ2-3, with D perhaps TRBD2 (5 bases). The starting material was whole blood, obtained in connection with sensitization to the hapten diphenylcyclopropenone (DPC). This CDR3 reads CASSVDPGGTDTQYF. The CDR3 nucleotides are TGTGCCAGCAGCGTAGATCCCGGGGGCACAGATACGCAGTATTTT.